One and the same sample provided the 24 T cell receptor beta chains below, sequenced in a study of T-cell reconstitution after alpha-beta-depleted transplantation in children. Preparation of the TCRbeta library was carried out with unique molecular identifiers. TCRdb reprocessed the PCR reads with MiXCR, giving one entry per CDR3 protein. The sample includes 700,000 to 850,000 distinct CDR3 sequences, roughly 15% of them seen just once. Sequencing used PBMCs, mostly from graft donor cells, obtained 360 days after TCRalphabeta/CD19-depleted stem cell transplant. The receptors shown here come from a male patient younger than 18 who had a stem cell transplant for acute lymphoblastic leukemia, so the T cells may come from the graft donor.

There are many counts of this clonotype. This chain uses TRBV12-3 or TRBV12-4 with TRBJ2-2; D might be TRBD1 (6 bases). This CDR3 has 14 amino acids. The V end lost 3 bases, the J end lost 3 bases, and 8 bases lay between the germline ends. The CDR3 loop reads CASSFQGYTGELFF. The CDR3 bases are TGTGCCAGCAGTTTTCAGGGGTACACCGGGGAGCTGTTTTTT.

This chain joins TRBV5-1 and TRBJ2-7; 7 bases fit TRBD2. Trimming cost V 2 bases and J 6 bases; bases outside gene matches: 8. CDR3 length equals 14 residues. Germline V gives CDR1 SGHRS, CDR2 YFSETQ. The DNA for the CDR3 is TGCGCCAGCAGCTTCGTAACGGGAGGCGGCGAGCAGTACTTC. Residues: CASSFVTGGGEQYF.

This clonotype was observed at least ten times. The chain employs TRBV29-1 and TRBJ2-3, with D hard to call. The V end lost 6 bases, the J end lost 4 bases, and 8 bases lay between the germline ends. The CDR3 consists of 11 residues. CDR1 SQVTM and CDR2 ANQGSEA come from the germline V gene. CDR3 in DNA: TGCAGCGTAGGGATTCCAGATACGCAGTATTTT. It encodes CSVGIPDTQYF.

CDR3 residues: CASSPLRGPALEAFF. In DNA form, the CDR3 reads TGTGCCAGCTCCCCTCTCAGGGGGCCCGCCCTTGAAGCTTTCTTT. The V call is TRBV18, the J call TRBJ1-1, with 8 bases aligning to TRBD1. The CDR3 is 15 residues long. Germline V gene sequence: CDR1 KGHSH, CDR2 LQKENI. Trimming cost V 6 bases and J 7 bases; bases outside gene matches: 13.

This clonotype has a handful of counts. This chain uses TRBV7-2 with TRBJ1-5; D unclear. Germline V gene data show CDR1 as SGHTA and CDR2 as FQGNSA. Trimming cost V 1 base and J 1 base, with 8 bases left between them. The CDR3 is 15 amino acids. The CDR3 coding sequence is TGTGCCAGCAGCTTAGTCAAGGGAAGCAATCAGCCCCAGCATTTT. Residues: CASSLVKGSNQPQHF.

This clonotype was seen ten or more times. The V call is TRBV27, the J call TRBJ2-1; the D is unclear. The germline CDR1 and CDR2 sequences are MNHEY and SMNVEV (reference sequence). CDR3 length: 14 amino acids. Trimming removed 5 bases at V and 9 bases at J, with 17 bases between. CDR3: CASSHRLNRIEQFF. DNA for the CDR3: TGTGCCAGCAGTCACCGACTCAATAGGATTGAGCAGTTCTTC.

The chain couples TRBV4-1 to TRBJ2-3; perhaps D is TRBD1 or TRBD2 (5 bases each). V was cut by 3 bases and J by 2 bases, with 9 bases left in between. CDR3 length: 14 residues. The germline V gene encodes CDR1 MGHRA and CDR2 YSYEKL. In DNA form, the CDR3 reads TGCGCCAGCAGCCATCCCGGGGCCACAGATACGCAGTATTTT. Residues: CASSHPGATDTQYF.

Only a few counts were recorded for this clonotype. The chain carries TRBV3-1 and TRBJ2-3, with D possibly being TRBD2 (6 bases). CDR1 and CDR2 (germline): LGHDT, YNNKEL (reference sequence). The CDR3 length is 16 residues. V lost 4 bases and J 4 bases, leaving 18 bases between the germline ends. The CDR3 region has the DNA TGTGCCAGCAGCCGGTGGAGACTGCGGGACGCAGATACGCAGTATTTT. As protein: CASSRWRLRDADTQYF.

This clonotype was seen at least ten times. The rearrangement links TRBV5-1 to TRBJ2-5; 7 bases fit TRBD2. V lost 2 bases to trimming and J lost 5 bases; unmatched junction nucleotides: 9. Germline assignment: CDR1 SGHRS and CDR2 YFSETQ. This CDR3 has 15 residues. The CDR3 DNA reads TGCGCCAGCAGCTTTTGGCTAGCGGCCCAGGAGACCCAGTACTTC. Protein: CASSFWLAAQETQYF.

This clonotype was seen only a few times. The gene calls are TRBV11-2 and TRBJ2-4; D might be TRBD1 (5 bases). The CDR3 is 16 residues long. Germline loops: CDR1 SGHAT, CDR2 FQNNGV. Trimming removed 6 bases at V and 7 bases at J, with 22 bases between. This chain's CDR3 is CASSLPTVTLGNIQYF. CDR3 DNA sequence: TGTGCCAGCAGTTTACCGACAGTGACCCTCGGGAACATTCAGTACTTC.

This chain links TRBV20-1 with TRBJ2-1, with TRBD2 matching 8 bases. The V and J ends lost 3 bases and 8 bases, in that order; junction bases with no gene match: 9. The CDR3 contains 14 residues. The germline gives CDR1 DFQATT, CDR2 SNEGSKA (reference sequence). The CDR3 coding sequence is TGCAGTGCTAGGGCCCGGGAGGGCCCCCATGAGCAGTTCTTC. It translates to CSARAREGPHEQFF.

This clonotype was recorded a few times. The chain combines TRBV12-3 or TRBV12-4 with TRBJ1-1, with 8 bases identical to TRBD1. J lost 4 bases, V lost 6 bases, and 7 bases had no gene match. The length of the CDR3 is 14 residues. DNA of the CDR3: TGTGCCAGCAGGCGACAGGGGTTCGCCACTGAAGCTTTCTTT. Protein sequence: CASRRQGFATEAFF.

The CDR3 loop reads CSARERGSGRAMGEQYF. The CDR3 DNA reads as TGCAGTGCTAGAGAAAGAGGGAGCGGGAGGGCCATGGGGGAGCAGTACTTC. The chain carries TRBV20-1 and TRBJ2-7; 10 bases are shared with TRBD2. This CDR3 comprises 17 residues. Looked up from germline, CDR1 is DFQATT and CDR2 is SNEGSKA (reference sequence). The V gene end was trimmed by 0 bases and the J gene end by 7 bases; junction bases not matched to a gene: 15.

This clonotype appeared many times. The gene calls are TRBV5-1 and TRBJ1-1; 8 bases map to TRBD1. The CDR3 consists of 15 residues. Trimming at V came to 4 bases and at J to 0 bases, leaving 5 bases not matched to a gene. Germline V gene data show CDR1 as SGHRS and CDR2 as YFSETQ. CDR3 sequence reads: CASSADRAVNTEAFF. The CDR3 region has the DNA TGCGCCAGCAGCGCGGACAGGGCGGTGAACACTGAAGCTTTCTTT.

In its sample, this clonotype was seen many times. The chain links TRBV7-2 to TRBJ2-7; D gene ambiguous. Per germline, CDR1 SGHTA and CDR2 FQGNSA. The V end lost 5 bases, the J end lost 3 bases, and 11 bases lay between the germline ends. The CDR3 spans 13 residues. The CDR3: CASSPVAVYEQYF. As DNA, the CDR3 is TGTGCCAGCAGCCCCGTGGCGGTCTACGAGCAGTACTTC. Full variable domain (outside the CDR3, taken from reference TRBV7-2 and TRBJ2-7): GAGVSQSPSNKVTEKGKDVELRCDPISGHTALYWYRQSLGQGLEFLIYFQGNSAPDKSGLPSDRFSAERTGGSVSTLTIQRTQQEDSAVYLCASSPVAVYEQYFGPGTRLTVT.

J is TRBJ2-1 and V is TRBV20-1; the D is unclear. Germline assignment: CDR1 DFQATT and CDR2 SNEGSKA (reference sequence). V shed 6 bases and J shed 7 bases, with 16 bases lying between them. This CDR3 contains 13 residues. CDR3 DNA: TGCAGTGCCACTCCTGACTGGACGAATGAGCAGTTCTTC. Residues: CSATPDWTNEQFF.

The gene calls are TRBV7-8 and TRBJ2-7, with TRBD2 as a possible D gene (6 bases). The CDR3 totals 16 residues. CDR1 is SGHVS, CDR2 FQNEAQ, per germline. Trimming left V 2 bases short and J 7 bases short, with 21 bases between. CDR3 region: CASSLRQGGAGWEQYF. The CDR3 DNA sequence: TGTGCCAGCAGCTTAAGGCAGGGAGGAGCAGGTTGGGAGCAGTACTTC.

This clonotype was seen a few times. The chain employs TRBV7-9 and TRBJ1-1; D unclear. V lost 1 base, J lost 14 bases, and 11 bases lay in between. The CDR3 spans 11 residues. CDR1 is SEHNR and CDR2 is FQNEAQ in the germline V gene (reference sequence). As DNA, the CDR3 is TGTGCCAGCAGCTTAGGGCCTACCTCGTTCTTT. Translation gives CASSLGPTSFF. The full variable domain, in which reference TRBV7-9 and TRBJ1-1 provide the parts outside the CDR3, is DTGVSQNPRHKITKRGQNVTFRCDPISEHNRLYWYRQTLGQGPEFLTYFQNEAQLEKSRLLSDRFSAERPKGSFSTLEIQRTEQGDSAMYLCASSLGPTSFFGQGTRLTVV.

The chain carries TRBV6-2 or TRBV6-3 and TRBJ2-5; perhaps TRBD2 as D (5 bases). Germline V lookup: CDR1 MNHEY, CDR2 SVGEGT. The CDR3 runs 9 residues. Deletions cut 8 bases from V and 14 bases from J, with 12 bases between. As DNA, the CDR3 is TGTGCCAGCGGGCGGGCAGGATACTTC. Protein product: CASGRAGYF.

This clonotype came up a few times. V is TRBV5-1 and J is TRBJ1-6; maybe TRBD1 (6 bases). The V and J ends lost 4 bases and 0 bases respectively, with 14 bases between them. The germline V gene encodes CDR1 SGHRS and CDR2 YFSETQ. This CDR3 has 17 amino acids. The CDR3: CASSLGQLSSYNSPLHF. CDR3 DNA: TGCGCCAGCAGCCTCGGACAGCTGAGCTCCTATAATTCACCCCTCCACTTT.

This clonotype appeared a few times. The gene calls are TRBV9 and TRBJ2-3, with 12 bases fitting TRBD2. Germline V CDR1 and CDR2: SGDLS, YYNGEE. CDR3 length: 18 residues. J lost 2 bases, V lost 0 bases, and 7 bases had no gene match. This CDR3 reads CASSVDLAGGLLTDTQYF. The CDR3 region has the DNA TGTGCCAGCAGCGTAGACCTAGCGGGAGGGCTTCTCACAGATACGCAGTATTTT.

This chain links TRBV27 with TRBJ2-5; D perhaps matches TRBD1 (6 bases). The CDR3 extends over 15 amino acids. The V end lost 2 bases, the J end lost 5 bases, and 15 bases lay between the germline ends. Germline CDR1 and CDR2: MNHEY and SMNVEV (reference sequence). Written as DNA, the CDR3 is TGTGCCAGCAGTTTAGAACGGACAGAAGTGGAGACCCAGTACTTC. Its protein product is CASSLERTEVETQYF.

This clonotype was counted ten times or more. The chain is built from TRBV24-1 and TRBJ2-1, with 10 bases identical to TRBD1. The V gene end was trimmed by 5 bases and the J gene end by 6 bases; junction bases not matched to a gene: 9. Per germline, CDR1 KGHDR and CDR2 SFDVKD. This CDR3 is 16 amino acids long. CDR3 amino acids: CATSGRDRGLSNEQFF. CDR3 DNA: TGTGCCACCAGTGGCCGAGACAGGGGGCTCAGCAATGAGCAGTTCTTC.

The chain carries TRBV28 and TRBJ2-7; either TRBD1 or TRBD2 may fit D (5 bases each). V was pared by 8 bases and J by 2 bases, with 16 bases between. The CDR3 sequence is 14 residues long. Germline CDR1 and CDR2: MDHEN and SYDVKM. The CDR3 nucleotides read TGTGCCAGCGGGACCACGGGAACCCCCTACGAGCAGTACTTC. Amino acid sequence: CASGTTGTPYEQYF. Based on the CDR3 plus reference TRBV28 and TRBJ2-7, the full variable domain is DVKVTQSSRYLVKRTGEKVFLECVQDMDHENMFWYRQDPGLGLRLIYFSYDVKMKEKGDIPEGYSVSREKKERFSLILESASTNQTSMYLCASGTTGTPYEQYFGPGTRLTVT.